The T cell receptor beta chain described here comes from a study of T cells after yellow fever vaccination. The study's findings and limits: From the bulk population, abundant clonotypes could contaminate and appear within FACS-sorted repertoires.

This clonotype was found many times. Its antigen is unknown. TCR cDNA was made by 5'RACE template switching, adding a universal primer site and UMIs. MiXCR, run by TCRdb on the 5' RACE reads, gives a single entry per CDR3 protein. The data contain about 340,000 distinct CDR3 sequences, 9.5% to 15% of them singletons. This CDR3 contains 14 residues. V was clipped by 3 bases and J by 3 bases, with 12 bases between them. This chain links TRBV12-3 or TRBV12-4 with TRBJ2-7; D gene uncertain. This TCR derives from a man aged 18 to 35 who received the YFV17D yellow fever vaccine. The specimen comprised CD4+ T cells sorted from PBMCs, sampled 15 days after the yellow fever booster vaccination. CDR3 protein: CASSFRPLDYEQYF. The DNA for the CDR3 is TGTGCCAGCAGTTTCAGGCCCTTGGACTACGAGCAGTACTTC.